The entry below describes one T cell receptor (beta chain). Germline V CDR1 and CDR2: MNHNS, SASEGT. Unmatched junction bases numbered 9, after V lost 6 bases and J lost 0 bases. The CDR3 is made up of 17 amino acids. Reverse transcription of 0.5 to 1 ug RNA was performed with random hexamers. TCRdb reprocessed the immunoSEQ multiplex PCR reads via MiXCR and lists one record per CDR3 protein. The sample has about 120,000 distinct CDR3 sequences; about nine tenths are singletons. The sample comes from a study of CD8 T cells in Susac syndrome. The sequenced material came from CD8+ T cells from PBMCs. The source is a human donor in good health. The genes are TRBV6-1 and TRBJ1-3; 9 nucleotides line up with TRBD1. Here the CDR3 reads CASRKGQGNPSGNTIYF. The CDR3 DNA sequence: TGTGCCAGCAGGAAGGGACAGGGCAACCCCTCTGGAAACACCATATATTTT.